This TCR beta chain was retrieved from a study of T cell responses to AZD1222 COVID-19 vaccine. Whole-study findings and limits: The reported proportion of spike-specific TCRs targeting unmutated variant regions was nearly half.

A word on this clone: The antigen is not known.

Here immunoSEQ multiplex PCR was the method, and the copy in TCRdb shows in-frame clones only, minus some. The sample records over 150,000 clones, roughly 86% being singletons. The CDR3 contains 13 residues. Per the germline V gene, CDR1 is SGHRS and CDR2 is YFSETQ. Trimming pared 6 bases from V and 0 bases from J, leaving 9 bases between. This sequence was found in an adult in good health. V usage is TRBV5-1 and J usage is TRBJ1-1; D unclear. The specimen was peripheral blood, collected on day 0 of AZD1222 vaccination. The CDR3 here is CASKLGMNTEAFF. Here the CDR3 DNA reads TGCGCCAGCAAACTGGGGATGAACACTGAAGCTTTCTTT.